Listed below are T cell receptor beta chains from one sample, sequenced in a study of cytomegalovirus exposure and HLA in healthy donors. Produced via immunoSEQ multiplex PCR; TCRdb's table is partial and in-frame only. Altogether approximately 230,000 clones are present, more than 85% being singletons, with the ten largest covering 12%. Material: PBMCs. These TCRs come from a man in his late teens or twenties in good health and CMV-seropositive. Each CDR3 is given with its conserved first and last residue. D genes are given only for firm matches.

CASSPSTGSGNTIYF	TRBV5-1	TRBJ1-3	-
CASSYSTYPNYGYTF	TRBV6-5	TRBJ1-2	-
CASSLDQAEYNEQFF	TRBV5-1	TRBJ2-1	-
CASSRDRGRGNEQFF	TRBV6-5	TRBJ2-1	TRBD1
CASSFRLAGAETQYF	TRBV5-4	TRBJ2-5	TRBD2
CASSVAGGENTEAFF	TRBV9	TRBJ1-1	-
CATSRGLAALGETQYF	TRBV15	TRBJ2-5	TRBD2
CASSQGRAGGYTF	TRBV6-5	TRBJ1-2	-
CASSTQGDTEAFF	TRBV7-9	TRBJ1-1	-
CASNLATDGTQYF	TRBV6-6	TRBJ2-3	-
CASSEAPMPVQSYEQYF	TRBV6-1	TRBJ2-7	-
CASSPNTDTQYF	TRBV27	TRBJ2-3	-
CASSLGDRKGDQPQHF	TRBV4-1	TRBJ1-5	TRBD1
CASTSGGIFGNTIYF	TRBV2	TRBJ1-3	-
CASRDRERVGEQFF	TRBV4-3	TRBJ2-1	-
CASNDRALGVYEQYF	TRBV19	TRBJ2-7	TRBD1
CAISEGTQGAGTIYF	TRBV10-3	TRBJ1-3	TRBD1
CASSPPDNSYEQYF	TRBV18	TRBJ2-7	-
CASSTGNQPQHF	TRBV28	TRBJ1-5	-
CASSLSRAGNTIYF	TRBV27	TRBJ1-3	-
CASSLTGGKGETQYF	TRBV5-1	TRBJ2-5	-
CAWSSGTGNQPQHF	TRBV30	TRBJ1-5	-